The T cell receptor (beta chain) described here comes from a study of shared clonotypes between healthy human individuals. In the study overall: Donors consisted of two women and a few men between 18 and 49. Study-wide results and limits: The study's rarefaction showed incomplete sorted-subset sequencing despite large depth.

Method: immunoSEQ multiplex PCR; TCRdb's copy keeps in-frame clones and lacks some. The table has about 2.3 million clones, roughly 92% seen once. Trimming shortened V by 2 bases and J by 3 bases, and 11 bases separated the two germline ends. The CDR3 sequence is 14 residues long. Germline CDR1 SGHTA, CDR2 FQGNSA. As for this clone: The antigen is undetermined.

Sequenced: naive CD4+ T cells from PBMCs. Subset reported: CD45RA+ positively selected. The sequence was obtained from a young man in good health. Some clones in this sample may be carry-over from other donors' samples. The chain recombines TRBV7-2 with TRBJ2-7; D unclear. CDR3 sequence: CASSLRAINYEQYF. For the CDR3, the DNA is TGTGCCAGCAGCTTAAGGGCAATAAACTACGAGCAGTACTTC.